The 19 T cell receptor beta chains in this list originate from one sample, sequenced in a study of patients and donors after allogeneic stem cell transplantation. One entry per CDR3 protein results from TCRdb running MiXCR on the RT-PCR reads. The sample shows some 960,000 distinct CDR3 sequences, about 20% of them seen only once. The sample comprised blood, either unsorted or a sorted T cell fraction (not recorded which). These receptors came from a human donor who was either an allogeneic HSCT recipient or a stem cell or donor lymphocyte infusion donor (not recorded which). It is not recorded whose cells these are; they may come from a transplant donor.

V usage is TRBV5-5 and J usage is TRBJ2-5; D remains unclear. The CDR3 consists of 11 residues. The germline V gene has CDR1 SGHKS and CDR2 YYEKEE (reference sequence). Trimming shortened V by 2 bases and J by 6 bases, and 5 bases separated the two germline ends. The CDR3 region is CASSFMKTQYF. CDR3 sequence (DNA): TGTGCCAGCAGCTTTATGAAGACCCAGTACTTC.

This chain links TRBV7-6 with TRBJ1-3; maybe TRBD1 (6 bases). Germline CDR1 SGHVS, CDR2 FNYEAQ. The length of the CDR3 is 15 residues. V was shortened by 0 bases and J by 3 bases, with 9 bases between the two germline ends. DNA for the CDR3: TGTGCCAGCAGCTTAGCGAAGGGGGGTGGAAACACCATATATTTT. This encodes CASSLAKGGGNTIYF.

The rearrangement uses TRBV7-6 and TRBJ2-1; 12 nucleotides match TRBD1. V trimming: 5 bases; J trimming: 7 bases; junction bases outside the gene matches: 6. CDR3 length: 15 amino acids. Germline-derived CDR1 and CDR2 are SGHVS and FNYEAQ. The CDR3 loop reads CASSPGQGAWNEQFF. CDR3 in DNA: TGTGCCAGCAGCCCGGGACAGGGGGCGTGGAATGAGCAGTTCTTC.

A single count supports this clonotype. The J gene is TRBJ2-2, the V gene TRBV7-6; TRBD1 agrees at 12 bases. The germline V gene encodes CDR1 SGHVS and CDR2 FNYEAQ. V was clipped by 9 bases and J by 6 bases; unmatched bases: 8. CDR3 length: 15 amino acids. The CDR3 sequence is CASVPGQGAAGELFF. The CDR3 region has the DNA TGTGCCAGTGTCCCGGGACAGGGGGCGGCCGGGGAGCTGTTTTTT. Full variable domain (rest looked up from reference TRBV7-6 and TRBJ2-2): GAGVSQSPRYKVTKRGQDVALRCDPISGHVSLYWYRQALGQGPEFLTYFNYEAQQDKSGLPNDRFSAERPEGSISTLTIQRTEQRDSAMYRCASVPGQGAAGELFFGEGSRLTVL.

This clonotype occurred a few times. The V call is TRBV27, the J call TRBJ2-1; tentatively, D is TRBD2 (5 bases). Germline assignment: CDR1 MNHEY and CDR2 SMNVEV (reference sequence). This CDR3 has 17 amino acids. Trimming took off 0 bases at V and 0 bases at J, with 12 bases between the two ends. This chain's CDR3 is CASSLSIAGRSYNEQFF. The CDR3 DNA reads TGTGCCAGCAGTTTATCGATCGCGGGTCGCTCCTACAATGAGCAGTTCTTC.

The chain recombines TRBV15 with TRBJ1-3; no clear D. The V gene's germline CDR1 is LNHNV and CDR2 YYDKDF (reference sequence). V lost 0 bases to trimming and J lost 1 base, with 10 bases between them. This CDR3 has 16 residues. The CDR3, as DNA: TGTGCCACCAGCAGAGATACGGGGAGGTCTGGAAACACCATATATTTT. Residues: CATSRDTGRSGNTIYF.

This clonotype came up a few times. The chain has TRBV6-4 and TRBJ2-1, with D perhaps assigned TRBD1 or TRBD2 (5 bases each). Deletions cut 3 bases from V and 9 bases from J, with 15 bases between. This CDR3 has 14 amino acids. Germline-derived CDR1 and CDR2 are MRHNA and SNTAGT. CDR3 nucleotide sequence: TGTGCCAGCAGTGAGGGGACCAGGGAGAGTGAGCAGTTCTTC. Its protein is CASSEGTRESEQFF.

This chain links TRBV10-3 with TRBJ2-1; 11 bases are shared with TRBD1. The germline V gene encodes CDR1 ENHRY and CDR2 SYGVKD. The V gene end was trimmed by 7 bases and the J gene end by 9 bases; junction bases not matched to a gene: 8. This CDR3 has 14 residues. The CDR3 spells CAINGQGAYGEQFF. CDR3 nucleotide sequence: TGTGCCATCAACGGACAGGGGGCCTATGGTGAGCAGTTCTTC.

Only a few counts were recorded for this clonotype. This chain's CDR3 is CAISPPGQGTGNTIYF. The CDR3 nucleotides read TGTGCCATCAGTCCTCCGGGACAGGGTACTGGAAACACCATATATTTT. This rearrangement joins TRBV10-3 to TRBJ1-3, with 9 bases aligning to TRBD1. The CDR3 length is 16 residues. Germline V lookup: CDR1 ENHRY, CDR2 SYGVKD. J lost 2 bases, V lost 5 bases, and 7 bases had no gene match.

This rearrangement joins TRBV3-1 to TRBJ2-2, with D unclear. The CDR3 extends over 14 amino acids. Germline V CDR1 and CDR2: LGHDT, YNNKEL (reference sequence). Trimming pared 7 bases from V and 3 bases from J, leaving 12 bases between. In DNA form, the CDR3 reads TGTGCCAGCACCAACGCACGGGACACCGGGGAGCTGTTTTTT. It is translated as CASTNARDTGELFF.

J is TRBJ2-3 and V is TRBV27; 10 positions agree with TRBD2. V lost 5 bases and J lost 2; bases outside the gene matches: 7. The germline V gene has CDR1 MNHEY and CDR2 SMNVEV (reference sequence). The CDR3 is 16 residues long. CDR3 in DNA: TGTGCCAGCAGTATCCCAGCGGGAGGGCCCACAGATACGCAGTATTTT. This encodes CASSIPAGGPTDTQYF.

J is TRBJ2-7 and V is TRBV2; D remains ambiguous. The V and J ends lost 6 bases and 4 bases respectively, with 10 bases between them. The CDR3 extends over 12 amino acids. The V gene's germline CDR1 is SNHLY and CDR2 FYNNEI. The CDR3, as DNA: TGTGCCAGCAGGGCGGACGAATACGAGCAGTACTTC. It is translated as CASRADEYEQYF.

The genes are TRBV5-1 and TRBJ2-3; D tentatively fits TRBD1 or TRBD2 (5 bases each). Germline-derived CDR1 and CDR2 are SGHRS and YFSETQ. The CDR3 totals 12 residues. V dropped 4 bases and J dropped 6 bases, with 9 bases sitting between them. The CDR3 loop is CASSNEGDTQYF. DNA for the CDR3: TGCGCCAGCAGCAACGAGGGGGATACGCAGTATTTT.

This chain joins TRBV19 and TRBJ1-5; 9 bases are a match to TRBD1. Germline V CDR1 and CDR2: LNHDA, SQIVND (reference sequence). The CDR3 is 15 amino acids. After removal of 3 bases from V and 4 bases from J, the junction contained 4 bases not matched to a gene. The chain's CDR3 is CASSIFGQGNQPQHF. CDR3 DNA: TGTGCCAGTAGTATTTTCGGACAGGGGAATCAGCCCCAGCATTTT.

This chain uses TRBV24-1 with TRBJ2-1; tentatively, D is TRBD1 or TRBD2 (5 bases each). Germline lookup yields CDR1 KGHDR and CDR2 SFDVKD. V lost 4 bases to trimming and J lost 3 bases, with 15 bases between them. The CDR3 contains 16 residues. The CDR3 DNA is TGTGCCACCAGTGACCCCGGGACGGACAACTACAATGAGCAGTTCTTC. Encoded protein: CATSDPGTDNYNEQFF.

The rearrangement uses TRBV5-1 and TRBJ2-7; the match to TRBD1 covers 11 bases. V lost 4 bases, J lost 6 bases, and 9 bases stayed unmatched. Germline values: CDR1 SGHRS, CDR2 YFSETQ. The CDR3 runs to 15 residues. The CDR3 DNA follows: TGCGCCAGCAGCCCCTCGGGGACAGGGGGAACCGAGCAGTACTTC. It yields the protein CASSPSGTGGTEQYF. Full variable domain (missing parts from reference TRBV5-1 and TRBJ2-7): KAGVTQTPRYLIKTRGQQVTLSCSPISGHRSVSWYQQTPGQGLQFLFEYFSETQRNKGNFPGRFSGRQFSNSRSEMNVSTLELGDSALYLCASSPSGTGGTEQYFGPGTRLTVT.

This chain links TRBV5-1 with TRBJ2-3; D remains ambiguous. The germline gives CDR1 SGHRS, CDR2 YFSETQ. Trimming cost V 2 bases and J 2 bases, with 6 bases left between them. The CDR3 has 13 residues. This CDR3 is CASSFSYTDTQYF. Here the CDR3 DNA reads TGCGCCAGCAGCTTTTCCTACACAGATACGCAGTATTTT.

The CDR3 sequence is CASSHIFSFRAHQETQYF. The CDR3 DNA reads TGTGCCAGCAGTCATATATTCTCCTTCAGGGCCCACCAAGAGACCCAGTACTTC. This chain connects TRBV6-2 or TRBV6-3 to TRBJ2-5; a weak D match, TRBD1 (5 bases). Germline-derived CDR1 and CDR2 are MNHEY and SVGEGT. This CDR3 is 18 amino acids long. Trimming removed 5 bases at V and 0 bases at J, with 22 bases between.

J is TRBJ1-2 and V is TRBV9; TRBD1 is a possible D gene (5 bases). Trimming cost V 4 bases and J 4 bases, with 17 bases left between them. The CDR3 contains 15 residues. Germline values: CDR1 SGDLS, CDR2 YYNGEE. The CDR3 region is CASSPSTGLGYGYTF. In DNA, the CDR3 is TGTGCCAGCAGCCCCTCGACGGGGCTGGGCTATGGCTACACCTTC.